This TCR beta chain comes out of a study of T cell changes during pregnancy in multiple sclerosis. TCRdb's copy holds only in-frame clones and misses some; the assay was immunoSEQ multiplex PCR. Among about 57,000 clones, 92% were seen once, and the ten largest hold 0.2%. This CDR3 comprises 16 residues. CDR1 and CDR2 from the germline V gene are SGHAT and FQNNGV. Trimming took off 5 bases at V and 6 bases at J, with 23 bases between the two ends. This sample comprised CD4+ T cells from peripheral blood mononuclear cells, obtained in the second trimester of pregnancy. The rearrangement links TRBV11-2 to TRBJ2-7; tentatively, D is TRBD1 (5 bases). This receptor was taken from a female donor with multiple sclerosis, enrolled in a pregnancy study. The CDR3 here is CASSPSSSTPRGEQYF. The CDR3 nucleotides are TGTGCCAGCAGCCCATCCTCATCAACCCCTAGGGGCGAGCAGTACTTC.